This T cell receptor (beta chain) came from a study of response to subunit inactivated influenza vaccine. Study-wide points: Authors suggested each seasonal influenza vaccination recruits few new T cells.

As for this clonotype: Its antigen is undetermined. A junction boundary mismatches the germline segment, possibly from a read error.

One entry per CDR3 protein results from TCRdb running MiXCR on the RT-PCR reads. The table shows 500,000 or so distinct CDR3 sequences, with approximately 15% occurring only once. This CDR3 spans 14 amino acids. Germline lookup yields CDR1 SGHAT and CDR2 FQNNGV. The V gene is TRBV11-2, the J gene TRBJ2-2; D unclear. The sample here was CD4+ T cells sorted from PBMCs, taken approximately 25 months after vaccination. This TCR was recovered from a man aged 45-69 years who received an inactivated influenza vaccine. This CDR3 reads CASSLGSFTGELFF. DNA for the CDR3: TGTGCCAGCAGTTTAGGTAGTTTCACCGGGGAGCTGTTTTTT.